A selection of T cell receptor beta chains follows, all from one sample in a study of shared T cell receptors in the human thymus. Measured with immunoSEQ multiplex PCR; TCRdb has only the in-frame clones, and not every one. The sample carries hundreds of thousands of clones, just under 95% recorded once. Sequenced material: thymocytes. The receptors derive from a human donor. Each CDR3 is given with its conserved first and last residue. A D gene is named only where the DNA matches it firmly.

V,D,J,DNA,CDR3
TRBV4-2,TRBD2,TRBJ2-2,TGTGCCAGCAGCCCCCTGCAAGCGGGAGGGCCGTCGAGCACCGGGGAGCTGTTTTTT,CASSPLQAGGPSSTGELFF
TRBV7-2,TRBD2,TRBJ2-7,TGTGCCAGCAGCCCTAAACTAGCGGGACGGGCCTACGAGCAGTACTTC,CASSPKLAGRAYEQYF
TRBV30,-,TRBJ2-7,TGTGCCTGGAGCCAGAACTACGAGCAGTACTTC,CAWSQNYEQYF
TRBV5-1,-,TRBJ1-2,TGCGCCAGCAGCCACTCGGGACGGATTAACTATGGCTACACCTTC,CASSHSGRINYGYTF
TRBV28,TRBD1,TRBJ1-1,TGTGCCAGCAGCCCAGGGACAGCTGACATGAACACTGAAGCTTTCTTT,CASSPGTADMNTEAFF
TRBV5-8,-,TRBJ1-4,TGTGCCAGCAGCTTGTTGGTTAAGAATGAAAAACTGTTTTTT,CASSLLVKNEKLFF
TRBV5-4,-,TRBJ1-4,TGTGCCAGCAGCCAAATTGGGCGTGGAGGAAAACTGTTTTTT,CASSQIGRGGKLFF
TRBV7-9,TRBD2,TRBJ2-3,TGTGCCAGCAGCTTAAGGACTAGCGGGGGCACAGATACGCAGTATTTT,CASSLRTSGGTDTQYF
TRBV18,TRBD2,TRBJ2-5,TGTGCCAGCTCACCGTGGACTAGCGGGAGGGCCCAAGGGATCTTGAAGACCCAGTACTTC,CASSPWTSGRAQGILKTQYF
TRBV19,-,TRBJ1-2,TGTGCCAGTATTCCGGCAGAGCCTAACTATGGCTACACCTTC,CASIPAEPNYGYTF